This T cell receptor (beta chain) comes out of a study of T cell responses to AZD1222 COVID-19 vaccine. Repertoires were generated with immunoSEQ multiplex PCR, while TCRdb's copy carries only in-frame clones and drops some. The sample lists more than 95,000 clones; about 92% were seen once. As concerns this clone: The antigen remains undetermined.

The CDR3 is 15 amino acids. Germline V CDR1 and CDR2: MNHEY, SMNVEV (reference sequence). V was pared by 5 bases and J by 3 bases, with 4 bases of the junction left unmatched. General study points: Among spike-specific TCRs, nearly half reportedly target unmutated variant regions. Baseline seropositives among AZD1222 recipients totaled only 5 to 7.

The sequence was obtained from an adult in good health. The chain uses TRBV27 and TRBJ2-1, with 10 bases lining up with TRBD2. Specimen: peripheral blood, collected on day 0 of AZD1222 vaccination. CDR3 in DNA: TGTGCCAGCAGTCCGCTAGCGGGAGTCTACAATGAGCAGTTCTTC. It yields the protein CASSPLAGVYNEQFF.